This TCR beta chain comes out of a study of long-term antiretroviral therapy in people with HIV. Germline CDR1 MDHEN, CDR2 SYDVKM. The CDR3 has 13 amino acids. Deletions cut 5 bases from V and 2 bases from J, with 9 bases between. At the survey level, the v3.0 immunoSEQ assay was run. Profiling relied on immunoSEQ multiplex PCR, and the TCRdb table lists in-frame clones only, not all of them. The sample lists 15,000 to 20,000 clones, more than 80% occurring once. The V and J genes are TRBV28 and TRBJ1-1; no clear D gene. This clonotype originated in a man aged 18-30 years with HIV. The starting material was unsorted PBMCs, obtained 0.3 years after starting antiretroviral therapy. Here the CDR3 reads CASSLPLNTEAFF. For the CDR3, the DNA is TGTGCCAGCAGTCTACCTCTAAACACTGAAGCTTTCTTT.